This entry describes one TCR beta chain. This clone was seen just once. Its antigen remains unidentified. No much larger clone exists at a distance of one base, and base qualities are not known. The data are from a study of control samples from healthy donors and cancer patients (TCRdb year 2020). The library was produced with the immunoSEQ multiplex PCR assay. TCRdb's version of the immuneACCESS table is confined to in-frame rearrangements and falls short of the full clone set. An unresolved V gene accounts for under half of the shortfall where checked; the remainder is of unknown origin. The sample has approximately 150,000 clones on record, about 93% of them singletons. The ten largest account for about 0.73% of the sample. The CDR3 holds 15 amino acids from the cysteine to the phenylalanine. Just the 45-base CDR3 DNA is kept, in frame starting at base 1. V loses 7 bases, J loses 0 bases, and the germline ends lie 16 bases apart. Sequences MDHEN (CDR1) and SYDVKM (CDR2) are obtained from the germline V gene.

Sequenced material: blood. The TCR was taken from a woman aged 25 to 39 in good health. The V and J segments used are TRBV28 and TRBJ2-7; TRBD2 is a possible D gene, resting on 5 matching bases. The bases are TGTGCCAGCATCGAGAGCGGTCCCCGCTCCTACGAGCAGTACTTC. This yields the protein CASIESGPRSYEQYF.